This T cell receptor beta chain was sequenced for a study of patients and donors after allogeneic stem cell transplantation. MiXCR, applied by TCRdb to the RT-PCR reads, yields one record per CDR3 protein. The table shows about a million distinct CDR3 sequences, with roughly 17% occurring only once. This clonotype has just a few counts. The CDR3 consists of 16 residues. Trimming removed 4 bases from V and 1 base from J; junction bases left unmatched: 7. This receptor was obtained from a human donor who was either an allogeneic HSCT recipient or a stem cell or donor lymphocyte infusion donor (not recorded which). It is not recorded whose cells these are; they may come from a transplant donor. Specimen: blood, either unsorted or a sorted T cell fraction (not recorded which). The V gene is TRBV12-3 or TRBV12-4, the J gene TRBJ2-1; 7 nucleotides agree with TRBD1. CDR3 in amino acids: CASSSLGTVSYNEQFF. CDR3 DNA sequence: TGTGCCAGCAGTTCTCTCGGGACAGTTTCCTACAATGAGCAGTTCTTC.